Below are 21 T cell receptor beta chains sequenced from a single sample in a study of blood T cell repertoires in COVID-19. Measured with immunoSEQ multiplex PCR; TCRdb has only the in-frame clones, and not every one. The sample holds roughly 15,000 clones; approximately 73% are singletons and the top ten take about 8.8%. The sample taken for sequencing was peripheral blood. These TCRs come from an older man with acute or convalescent COVID-19.

The CDR3 bases are TGTGCCAGCAGCTTGGGACAACGTAGCGGGGGCGAGACCCAGTACTTC. Translated, it gives CASSLGQRSGGETQYF. The J gene is TRBJ2-5, the V gene TRBV5-4; 9 nucleotides match TRBD2. The CDR3 totals 16 residues. V lost 0 bases and J lost 5; bases outside the gene matches: 8. Germline V lookup: CDR1 SGHNT, CDR2 YYREEE (reference sequence). The full variable domain, rest sourced from reference TRBV5-4 and TRBJ2-5, is ETGVTQSPTHLIKTRGQQVTLRCSSQSGHNTVSWYQQALGQGPQFIFQYYREEENGRGNFPPRFSGLQFPNYSSELNVNALELDDSALYLCASSLGQRSGGETQYFGPGTRLLVL.

The rearrangement links TRBV5-1 to TRBJ2-2; tentatively, D is TRBD2 (6 bases). V was trimmed by 0 bases and J by 4 bases, leaving 13 bases between them. Germline V gene sequence: CDR1 SGHRS, CDR2 YFSETQ. The length of the CDR3 is 16 residues. CDR3 DNA sequence: TGCGCCAGCAGCTTGGCCCCGGGACTCTCCACCGGGGAGCTGTTTTTT. Amino acid sequence: CASSLAPGLSTGELFF.

Notes on this clone: Other DNA sequences of this sample code for an identical CDR3. The chain is built from TRBV5-4 and TRBJ1-1; D is ambiguous. Trimming removed 0 bases at V and 4 bases at J, with 7 bases between. This CDR3 is built from 13 residues. The germline V gene has CDR1 SGHNT and CDR2 YYREEE (reference sequence). CDR3 amino acids: CASSLVSGTEAFF. DNA for the CDR3: TGTGCCAGCAGCTTGGTGTCAGGCACTGAAGCTTTCTTT.

This chain joins TRBV9 and TRBJ2-1; 7 nucleotides match TRBD2. The J segment lost 6 bases and the V segment lost 0 bases, leaving 15 bases of the junction unmatched. This CDR3 has 18 residues. Germline V gene data show CDR1 as SGDLS and CDR2 as YYNGEE. CDR3 DNA sequence: TGTGCCAGCAGCGTAGCGGAGTCTCGGGCAGGGAGGGTCAATGAGCAGTTCTTC. This gives the protein CASSVAESRAGRVNEQFF. Filled out from reference TRBV9 and TRBJ2-1, the complete variable domain reads DSGVTQTPKHLITATGQRVTLRCSPRSGDLSVYWYQQSLDQGLQFLIQYYNGEERAKGNILERFSAQQFPDLHSELNLSSLELGDSALYFCASSVAESRAGRVNEQFFGPGTRLTVL.

The chain joins TRBV27 to TRBJ2-7, with 11 bases that match TRBD2. The CDR3 runs 15 residues. Trimming at V came to 6 bases and at J to 2 bases, leaving 6 bases not matched to a gene. Looked up from germline, CDR1 is MNHEY and CDR2 is SMNVEV (reference sequence). CDR3 nucleotide sequence: TGTGCCAGCAGGGTGACTAGCGGGACAACCTACGAGCAGTACTTC. The encoded protein is CASRVTSGTTYEQYF.

The V and J genes are TRBV5-4 and TRBJ1-2; D is perhaps TRBD1 (6 bases). V dropped 4 bases and J dropped 6 bases, with 22 bases sitting between them. CDR1 and CDR2 from the germline V gene are SGHNT and YYREEE (reference sequence). The CDR3 has 16 residues. CDR3: CASSPPTGRGGHGYTF. For the CDR3, the DNA is TGTGCCAGCAGCCCCCCTACAGGGAGGGGGGGGCATGGCTACACCTTC.

The chain couples TRBV6-1 to TRBJ2-7; D perhaps matches TRBD1 (5 bases). CDR1 is MNHNS and CDR2 is SASEGT in the germline V gene. V was shortened by 2 bases and J by 4 bases, with 15 bases between the two germline ends. The CDR3 contains 15 residues. The CDR3 sequence is CASSEWAGIMYEQYF. Here the CDR3 DNA reads TGTGCCAGCAGTGAATGGGCAGGGATCATGTACGAGCAGTACTTC.

The CDR3 loop is CATSRGGTSVSDTQYF. As DNA, the CDR3 is TGTGCCACCAGTCGAGGCGGGACTAGCGTTTCCGATACGCAGTATTTT. V is TRBV24-1 and J is TRBJ2-3, with TRBD2 identical over 10 bases. The CDR3 contains 16 residues. V lost 6 bases, J lost 6 bases, and 11 bases stayed unmatched. Germline CDR1 is KGHDR and CDR2 is SFDVKD.

The chain couples TRBV7-2 to TRBJ2-7; no reliable D call. Trimming shortened V by 1 base and J by 4 bases, and 17 bases separated the two germline ends. The germline V gene encodes CDR1 SGHTA and CDR2 FQGNSA. The CDR3 contains 16 residues. The CDR3 protein is CASSLGRPRVNYEQYF. CDR3 nucleotides: TGTGCCAGCAGCTTAGGCCGCCCTCGGGTGAATTACGAGCAGTACTTC.

This rearrangement joins TRBV5-4 to TRBJ1-1; TRBD1 might be the D (5 bases). CDR1 SGHNT and CDR2 YYREEE come from the germline V gene (reference sequence). The V end lost 1 base, the J end lost 5 bases, and 15 bases lay between the germline ends. The length of the CDR3 is 15 residues. CDR3 DNA: TGTGCCAGCAGCTTGTCCCGGGGGGGGAGAACTGAAGCTTTCTTT. Translated, it gives CASSLSRGGRTEAFF.

This clone appeared a few times. The chain uses TRBV7-2 and TRBJ1-1; 7 nucleotides align to TRBD1. Unmatched junction bases numbered 12, after V lost 7 bases and J lost 7 bases. CDR1 SGHTA and CDR2 FQGNSA come from the germline V gene. The CDR3 has 14 amino acids. CDR3 sequence: CASTLNRGGIEAFF. CDR3 DNA: TGTGCCAGCACCCTAAACAGGGGAGGAATTGAAGCTTTCTTT.

This clone has a handful of counts. This chain uses TRBV30 with TRBJ1-1; no reliable D call. The CDR3 has 14 residues. Germline V gene lookup returns CDR1 GTSNPN and CDR2 SVGIG (reference sequence). Trimming removed 0 bases from V and 0 bases from J, with 8 bases in between. The chain's CDR3 is CAWSVPEMNTEAFF. The CDR3 DNA reads TGTGCCTGGAGTGTACCCGAGATGAACACTGAAGCTTTCTTT. The full variable domain, rest sourced from reference TRBV30 and TRBJ1-1, is SQTIHQWPATLVQPVGSPLSLECTVEGTSNPNLYWYRQAAGRGLQLLFYSVGIGQISSEVPQNLSASRPQDRQFILSSKKLLLSDSGFYLCAWSVPEMNTEAFFGQGTRLTVV.

This clone was seen only a few times. This rearrangement joins TRBV29-1 to TRBJ2-2; D perhaps matches TRBD2 (6 bases). V was cut by 4 bases and J by 2 bases, with 17 bases left in between. The CDR3 loop spans 16 amino acids. Germline CDR1 is SQVTM and CDR2 is ANQGSEA. CDR3: CSVVGGAGSNTGELFF. The CDR3 nucleotides read TGCAGCGTTGTAGGAGGGGCAGGGTCTAACACCGGGGAGCTGTTTTTT.

The chain combines TRBV4-1 with TRBJ1-5; TRBD1 might be the D (6 bases). The ends were cut back, 2 bases at V and 3 bases at J, with 11 bases in the middle. Germline-derived CDR1 and CDR2 are MGHRA and YSYEKL. This CDR3 comprises 15 residues. In DNA form, the CDR3 reads TGCGCCAGCAGCCAAATAGAGGGGGACAATCAGCCCCAGCATTTT. Amino acid sequence: CASSQIEGDNQPQHF.

V usage is TRBV19 and J usage is TRBJ1-2, with D hard to call. The CDR3 spans 14 residues. The V gene lost 5 bases and the J gene lost 7 bases, with 17 bases spanning the gap. CDR1 and CDR2 (germline): LNHDA, SQIVND (reference sequence). CDR3 DNA: TGTGCCAGTAGTCCTGCGGCGGCTCGAGGTGGCTACACCTTC. Translated, it gives CASSPAAARGGYTF. Variable domain in full (rest from reference TRBV19 and TRBJ1-2): DGGITQSPKYLFRKEGQNVTLSCEQNLNHDAMYWYRQDPGQGLRLIYYSQIVNDFQKGDIAEGYSVSREKKESFPLTVTSAQKNPTAFYLCASSPAAARGGYTFGSGTRLTVV.

The chain recombines TRBV11-1 with TRBJ2-7, with 10 nucleotides matching TRBD2. The CDR3 runs to 14 residues. Germline loops: CDR1 SGHAT, CDR2 FQDESV (reference sequence). Trimming cost V 3 bases and J 6 bases; bases outside gene matches: 5. The CDR3 reads CASSFGLAVFEQYF. The CDR3 nucleotides are TGTGCCAGCAGCTTTGGACTAGCGGTTTTCGAGCAGTACTTC.

The V and J genes are TRBV7-2 and TRBJ2-3, with 7 bases lining up with TRBD1. There are 14 residues in the CDR3. J lost 14 bases, V lost 3 bases, and 14 bases had no gene match. Germline values: CDR1 SGHTA, CDR2 FQGNSA. The CDR3: CASSFANRDSDTYF. CDR3 in DNA: TGTGCCAGCAGCTTTGCCAACCGGGACAGCGACACGTATTTT.

CDR3 region: CASSPGDRGRADTQYF. CDR3 nucleotide sequence: TGTGCCAGCAGCCCTGGGGACAGGGGAAGAGCAGATACGCAGTATTTT. The chain has TRBV7-2 and TRBJ2-3; 10 nucleotides align to TRBD1. Per the germline V gene, CDR1 is SGHTA and CDR2 is FQGNSA. Losses at the gene ends were 5 bases for V and 4 bases for J; bases not matched to a gene: 9. The CDR3 sequence is 16 residues long.

CDR3 DNA: TGTGCCTGGAGTGTAGAAGGACAGGGCCGGACTAATGAAAAACTGTTTTTT. Its translation is CAWSVEGQGRTNEKLFF. V and J are TRBV30 and TRBJ1-4; TRBD1 matches at 8 bases. After removal of 0 bases from V and 2 bases from J, the junction contained 8 bases not matched to a gene. The CDR3 runs 17 residues. Germline loops: CDR1 GTSNPN, CDR2 SVGIG (reference sequence).

The chain joins TRBV9 to TRBJ1-5; 9 nucleotides match TRBD1. Germline lookup yields CDR1 SGDLS and CDR2 YYNGEE. With V trimmed by 7 bases and J by 1 base, 3 bases remained unmatched. This CDR3 comprises 14 residues. CDR3 residues: CASGGQGSNQPQHF. CDR3 sequence (DNA): TGTGCCAGCGGGGGACAGGGAAGCAATCAGCCCCAGCATTTT.

This sequence joins TRBV29-1 and TRBJ1-2; 8 bases align to TRBD1. Losses at the gene ends were 4 bases for V and 2 bases for J; bases not matched to a gene: 0. The germline gives CDR1 SQVTM, CDR2 ANQGSEA. The CDR3 has 12 residues. The CDR3 DNA reads TGCAGCGTTGGACAGGGGAACTATGGCTACACCTTC. Amino acid sequence: CSVGQGNYGYTF. The full variable domain, with the rest looked up from reference TRBV29-1 and TRBJ1-2, is SAVISQKPSRDICQRGTSLTIQCQVDSQVTMMFWYRQQPGQSLTLIATANQGSEATYESGFVIDKFPISRPNLTFSTLTVSNMSPEDSSIYLCSVGQGNYGYTFGSGTRLTVV.